This is a list of T cell receptor beta chains from one sample in a study of T cell responses to AZD1222 COVID-19 vaccine. Method: immunoSEQ multiplex PCR; TCRdb's copy keeps in-frame clones and lacks some. Of approximately 160,000 clones in the sample, 70% to 90% are singletons; the top ten hold under 2.5%. The source material was peripheral blood, sampled on day 0 of AZD1222 vaccination. Receptor source: an adult in good health. CDR3s include the opening cysteine and the closing phenylalanine or tryptophan. A D gene is named only where the DNA matches it firmly. A clone size is listed for some rows: how often the clone was seen (once, few, many), or a class if it is expanded.

clone size	J gene	CDR3 length	V gene	D gene	CDR3 protein	CDR3 DNA
.	TRBJ2-7	15	TRBV5-1	TRBD2	CASSWGLADSYEQYF	TGCGCCAGCAGCTGGGGACTAGCGGATTCCTACGAGCAGTACTTC
.	TRBJ1-5	14	TRBV10-2	TRBD1	CASRTGIGNQPQHF	TGCGCCAGCAGGACAGGGATCGGGAATCAGCCCCAGCATTTT
.	TRBJ1-3	13	TRBV30	.	CAWSVLGGNTIYF	TGTGCCTGGAGTGTATTGGGTGGAAACACCATATATTTT
once	TRBJ1-2	16	TRBV5-6	TRBD1	CASSLWDRGLHYGYTF	TGTGCCAGCAGCTTGTGGGACAGGGGGCTACACTATGGCTACACCTTC
.	TRBJ2-7	13	TRBV29-1	TRBD1	CSARQGLGDEQYF	TGCAGCGCACGACAGGGTCTGGGAGACGAGCAGTACTTC
.	TRBJ1-5	11	TRBV19	.	CASSINQPQHF	TGTGCCAGTAGTATAAATCAGCCCCAGCATTTT
.	TRBJ2-2	16	TRBV14	.	CASTPLRPANTGELFF	TGTGCCAGCACCCCTCTCCGCCCTGCGAACACCGGGGAGCTGTTTTTT
.	TRBJ2-7	15	TRBV7-2	TRBD2	CASSPRLAEFYEQYF	TGTGCCAGCAGCCCTAGACTAGCGGAGTTCTACGAGCAGTACTTC
.	TRBJ2-4	13	TRBV2	.	CASSGVAKNIQYF	TGTGCCAGCAGTGGGGTAGCCAAAAACATTCAGTACTTC
.	TRBJ1-4	15	TRBV9	.	CASSVEGGTNEKLFF	TGTGCCAGCAGCGTAGAGGGGGGAACTAATGAAAAACTGTTTTTT
.	TRBJ1-6	15	TRBV27	TRBD1	CASREDRPYNSPLHF	TGTGCCAGCAGAGAGGACAGGCCCTATAATTCACCCCTCCACTTT
.	TRBJ2-7	13	TRBV7-3	.	CASSSQGEGEQYF	TGTGCCAGCAGCTCACAGGGTGAGGGCGAGCAGTACTTC
.	TRBJ2-3	18	TRBV4-1	TRBD2	CASSQVGLAGSGTDTQYF	TGCGCCAGCAGCCAAGTTGGCCTAGCGGGTTCCGGCACAGATACGCAGTATTTT
once	TRBJ1-2	12	TRBV19	.	CASSIDWYGYTF	TGTGCCAGTAGTATTGACTGGTATGGCTACACCTTC
.	TRBJ2-1	15	TRBV27	TRBD2	CASSSVNSGRNEQFF	TGTGCCAGCAGTTCGGTTAATAGCGGGAGGAATGAGCAGTTCTTC
.	TRBJ1-1	14	TRBV7-2	.	CASSLLGRDTEAFF	TGTGCCAGCAGCTTACTCGGGCGGGACACTGAAGCTTTCTTT
.	TRBJ2-7	16	TRBV19	.	CASSPPGLARFDEQYF	TGTGCCAGTAGTCCCCCCGGGCTAGCGAGATTCGACGAGCAGTACTTC
.	TRBJ1-2	15	TRBV28	.	CASSLGGALTPGYTF	TGTGCCAGCAGTTTAGGGGGGGCGCTTACTCCGGGCTACACCTTC
.	TRBJ1-2	14	TRBV5-6	.	CASSIGQTAYGYTF	TGTGCCAGCAGCATTGGACAGACCGCCTATGGCTACACCTTC
.	TRBJ1-2	12	TRBV3-1/TRBV3-2	.	CASSQEDRGYTF	TGTGCCAGCAGCCAAGAAGACCGTGGCTACACCTTC
once	TRBJ1-1	12	TRBV30	.	CALGPQGTEAFF	TGTGCCCTGGGCCCCCAGGGCACTGAAGCTTTCTTT
.	TRBJ1-6	15	TRBV6-5	.	CASSYGAGVDSPLHF	TGTGCCAGCAGCTACGGGGCAGGGGTGGATTCACCCCTCCACTTT
once	TRBJ2-1	13	TRBV19	TRBD1	CASTTTGWNEQFF	TGTGCCAGTACTACGACAGGGTGGAATGAGCAGTTCTTC
.	TRBJ2-3	12	TRBV6-2/TRBV6-3	.	CASSYSLDTQYF	TGTGCCAGCAGTTACTCCTTAGATACGCAGTATTTT
.	TRBJ2-1	17	TRBV5-5	TRBD2	CASSLVLAGFSYNEQFF	TGTGCCAGCAGCTTGGTTCTAGCGGGGTTCTCCTACAATGAGCAGTTCTTC
.	TRBJ2-7	14	TRBV9	.	CASSFRDGAYEQYF	TGTGCCAGCAGCTTCCGGGACGGAGCCTACGAGCAGTACTTC
.	TRBJ2-5	13	TRBV7-2	.	CASSLDGQETQYF	TGTGCCAGCAGCTTAGACGGACAAGAGACCCAGTACTTC
.	TRBJ2-7	16	TRBV4-3	TRBD2	CASSQNLAGVGSQQYF	TGCGCCAGCAGCCAGAACCTAGCGGGAGTGGGGTCCCAGCAGTACTTC
.	TRBJ2-2	19	TRBV18	TRBD1	CASSPNWSAGQGNTGELFF	TGTGCCAGCTCACCGAACTGGAGTGCGGGACAGGGGAACACCGGGGAGCTGTTTTTT
once	TRBJ1-4	13	TRBV6-5	.	CASMRVWGEKLFF	TGTGCCAGCATGAGGGTTTGGGGTGAAAAACTGTTTTTT
.	TRBJ1-2	15	TRBV28	TRBD1	CASVPGQGRNYGYTF	TGTGCCAGCGTCCCTGGACAGGGACGCAACTATGGCTACACCTTC
.	TRBJ2-7	14	TRBV7-3	.	CASSPLGGAYGQYF	TGTGCCAGCAGCCCCTTGGGGGGCGCCTACGGGCAGTACTTC
.	TRBJ2-1	10	TRBV12-3/TRBV12-4	.	CASSLLEQFF	TGTGCCAGCAGTTTGCTAGAGCAGTTCTTC
.	TRBJ2-3	15	TRBV7-3	.	CASSLPGRSTDTQYF	TGTGCCAGCAGCCTCCCGGGGAGGAGCACAGATACGCAGTATTTT
.	TRBJ2-2	15	TRBV6-2/TRBV6-3	TRBD1	CASSTRDRDAGELFF	TGTGCCAGCAGTACCAGGGACAGGGACGCCGGGGAGCTGTTTTTT
.	TRBJ1-1	14	TRBV3-1/TRBV3-2	.	CASSFRTASIRAFF	TGTGCCAGCAGCTTCAGGACAGCTTCGATTAGGGCTTTCTTT
.	TRBJ2-7	14	TRBV18	TRBD1	CASSRDRGAYEQYF	TGTGCCAGCTCACGGGACAGGGGGGCCTACGAGCAGTACTTC
.	TRBJ2-7	13	TRBV6-5	.	CASSYQGSYEQYF	TGTGCCAGCAGTTATCAGGGTTCCTACGAGCAGTACTTC
once	TRBJ1-6	14	TRBV7-3	.	CASSFGETNSPLHF	TGTGCCAGCAGCTTCGGGGAGACGAATTCACCCCTCCACTTT
.	TRBJ2-1	16	TRBV7-8	.	CASSLTPKSSYNEQFF	TGTGCCAGCAGCTTGACCCCTAAGAGCTCCTACAATGAGCAGTTCTTC
.	TRBJ2-1	15	TRBV7-2	.	CASSRGWGSYNEQFF	TGTGCCAGCAGCCGCGGCTGGGGGAGTTACAATGAGCAGTTCTTC
once	TRBJ2-5	13	TRBV5-1	.	CASSLGGLETQYF	TGCGCCAGCAGCTTGGGGGGGCTGGAGACCCAGTACTTC